This T cell receptor beta chain was sequenced in a study of CD8 T cells in ankylosing spondylitis. Study findings and constraints: Disease-linked clones were reportedly significantly enriched in matched ankylosing spondylitis synovial fluid. Made up of eight highly homologous variants, a TCR beta motif appeared characteristic of ankylosing spondylitis blood. Earlier work had already found some motif variants in reactive arthritis synovial fluid and blood.

One entry per CDR3 protein results from TCRdb running MiXCR on the 5' RACE reads. The table lists 380,000 or so distinct CDR3 sequences, 20% of them singletons. Germline V gene sequence: CDR1 MDHEN, CDR2 SYDVKM. V gave up 5 bases and J gave up 10 bases, with 21 bases separating them. This CDR3 spans 15 amino acids. This clonotype was seen a few times. No antigen is known for it. The receptor was derived from a male donor with ankylosing spondylitis or in good health (not recorded which). The V call is TRBV28, the J call TRBJ2-1, with D perhaps TRBD1 or TRBD2 (5 bases each). Sequenced: blood, either unsorted or a sorted T cell fraction (not recorded which). CDR3 bases: TGTGCCAGCAGTCTATCCGGGACGACCCTCCGGGAGCAGTTCTTC. It is translated as CASSLSGTTLREQFF.